A single count supports the clone carrying this T cell receptor (beta chain). No antigen is known for it. Germline V lookup: CDR1 SGHRS, CDR2 YFSETQ. The CDR3 consists of 13 residues. The ends were cut back, 4 bases at V and 4 bases at J, with 11 bases in the middle. Profiled with immunoSEQ multiplex PCR; TCRdb holds only in-frame clones, not every one. The data show around 62,000 clones, 74% seen once. The data were taken from a study of vaccination effects on CD4 cells after COVID-19. Isolation of CD4+ T cells took place after 10 days of culture. Either the BNT162b2 or mRNA-1273 vaccine was given to participants in two doses.

Here the sequenced sample was CD4+ T cells from PBMCs cultured without peptide, taken after COVID-19 vaccination. The chain employs TRBV5-1 and TRBJ2-5; perhaps TRBD2 as D (5 bases). The source is a human donor who received a COVID-19 vaccine. The chain's CDR3 is CASSQLGAETQYF. For the CDR3, the DNA is TGCGCCAGCAGCCAACTGGGAGCAGAGACCCAGTACTTC.